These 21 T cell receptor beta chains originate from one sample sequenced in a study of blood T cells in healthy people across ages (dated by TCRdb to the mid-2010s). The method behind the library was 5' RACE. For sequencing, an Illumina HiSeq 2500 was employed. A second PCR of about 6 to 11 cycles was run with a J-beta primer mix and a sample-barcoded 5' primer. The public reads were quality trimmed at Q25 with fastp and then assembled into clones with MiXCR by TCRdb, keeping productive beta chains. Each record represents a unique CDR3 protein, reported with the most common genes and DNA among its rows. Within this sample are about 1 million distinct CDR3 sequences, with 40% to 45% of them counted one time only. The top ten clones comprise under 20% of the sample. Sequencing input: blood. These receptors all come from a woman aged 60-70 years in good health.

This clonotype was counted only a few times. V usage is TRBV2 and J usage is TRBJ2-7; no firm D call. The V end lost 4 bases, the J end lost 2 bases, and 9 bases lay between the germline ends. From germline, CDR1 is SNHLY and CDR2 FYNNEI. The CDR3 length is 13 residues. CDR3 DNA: TGTGCCAGCAGTGTTCAGGCTACCTACGAGCAGTACTTC. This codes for CASSVQATYEQYF.

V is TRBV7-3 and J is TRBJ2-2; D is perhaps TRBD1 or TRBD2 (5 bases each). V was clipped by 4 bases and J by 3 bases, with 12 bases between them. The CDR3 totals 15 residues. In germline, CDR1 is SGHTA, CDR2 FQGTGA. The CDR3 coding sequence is TGTGCCAGCAGCTCCCGGGACGGATACACCGGGGAGCTGTTTTTT. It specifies CASSSRDGYTGELFF.

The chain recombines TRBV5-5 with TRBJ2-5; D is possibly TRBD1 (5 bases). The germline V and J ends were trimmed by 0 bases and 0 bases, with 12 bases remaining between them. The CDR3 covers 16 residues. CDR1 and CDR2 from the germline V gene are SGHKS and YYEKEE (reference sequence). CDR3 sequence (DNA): TGTGCCAGCAGCTTGGTAACAGGCGAGTACCAAGAGACCCAGTACTTC. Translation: CASSLVTGEYQETQYF.

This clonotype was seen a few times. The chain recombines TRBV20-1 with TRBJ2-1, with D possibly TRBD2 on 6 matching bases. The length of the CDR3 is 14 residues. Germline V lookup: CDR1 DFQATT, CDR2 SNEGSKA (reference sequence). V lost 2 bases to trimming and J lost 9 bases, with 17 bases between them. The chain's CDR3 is CSARRLGRGSEQFF. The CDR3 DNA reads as TGCAGTGCTAGACGACTAGGTCGGGGTAGTGAGCAGTTCTTC.

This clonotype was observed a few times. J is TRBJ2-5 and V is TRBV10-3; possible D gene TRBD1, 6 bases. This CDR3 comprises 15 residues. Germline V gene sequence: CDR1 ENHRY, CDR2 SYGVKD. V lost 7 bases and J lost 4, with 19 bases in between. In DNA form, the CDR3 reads TGTGCCATCAATTCAGGGGATCGGGGTAGAGAGACCCAGTACTTC. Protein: CAINSGDRGRETQYF.

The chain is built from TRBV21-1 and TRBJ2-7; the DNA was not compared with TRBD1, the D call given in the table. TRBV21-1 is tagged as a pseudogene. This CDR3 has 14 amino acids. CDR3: CASSNPGHSYEQYF. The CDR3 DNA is TGTGCCAGCAGCAATCCGGGCCATTCCTACGAGCAGTACTTC.

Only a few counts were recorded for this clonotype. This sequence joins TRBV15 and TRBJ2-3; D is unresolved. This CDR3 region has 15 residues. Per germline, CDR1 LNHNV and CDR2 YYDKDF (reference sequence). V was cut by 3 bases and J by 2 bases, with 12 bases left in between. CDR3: CATSSDSGVTDTQYF. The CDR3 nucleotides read TGTGCCACCAGCAGCGACTCGGGCGTCACAGATACGCAGTATTTT.

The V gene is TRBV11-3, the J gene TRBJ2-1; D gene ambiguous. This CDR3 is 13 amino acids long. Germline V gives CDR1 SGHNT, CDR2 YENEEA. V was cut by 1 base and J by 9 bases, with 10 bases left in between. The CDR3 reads CASSLGYRSEQFF. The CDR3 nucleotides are TGTGCCAGCAGCTTAGGTTATAGGAGTGAGCAGTTCTTC. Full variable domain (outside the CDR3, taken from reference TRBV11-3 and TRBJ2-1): EAGVVQSPRYKIIEKKQPVAFWCNPISGHNTLYWYLQNLGQGPELLIRYENEEAVDDSQLPKDRFSAERLKGVDSTLKIQPAELGDSAVYLCASSLGYRSEQFFGPGTRLTVL.

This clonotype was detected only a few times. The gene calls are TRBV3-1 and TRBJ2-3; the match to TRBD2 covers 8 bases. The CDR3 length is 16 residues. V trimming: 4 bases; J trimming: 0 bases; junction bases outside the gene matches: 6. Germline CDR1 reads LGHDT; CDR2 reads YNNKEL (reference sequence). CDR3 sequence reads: CASSPGSGRSTDTQYF. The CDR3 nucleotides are TGTGCCAGCAGCCCGGGAAGCGGGAGAAGCACAGATACGCAGTATTTT.

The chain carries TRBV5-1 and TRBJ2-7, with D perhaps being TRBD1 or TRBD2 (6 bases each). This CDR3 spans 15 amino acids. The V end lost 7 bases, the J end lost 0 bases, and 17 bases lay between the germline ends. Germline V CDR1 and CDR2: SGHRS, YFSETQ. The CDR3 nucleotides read TGCGCCAGCCACAACGGCGGGACAAACTCCTACGAGCAGTACTTC. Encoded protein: CASHNGGTNSYEQYF.

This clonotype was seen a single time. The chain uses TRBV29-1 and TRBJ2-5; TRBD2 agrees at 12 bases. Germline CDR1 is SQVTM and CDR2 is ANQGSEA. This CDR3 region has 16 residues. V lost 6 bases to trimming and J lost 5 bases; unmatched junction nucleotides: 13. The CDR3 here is CSVTGTSGRPGETQYF. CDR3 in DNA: TGCAGCGTAACCGGAACTAGCGGGAGGCCCGGGGAGACCCAGTACTTC.

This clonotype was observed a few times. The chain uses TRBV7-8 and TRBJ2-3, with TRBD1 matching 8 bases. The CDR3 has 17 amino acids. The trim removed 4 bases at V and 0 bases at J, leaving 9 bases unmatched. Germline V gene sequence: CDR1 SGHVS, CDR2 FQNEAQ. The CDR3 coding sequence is TGTGCCAGCAGCTGGAGGAACAGGGGGTTAAGCACAGATACGCAGTATTTT. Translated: CASSWRNRGLSTDTQYF.

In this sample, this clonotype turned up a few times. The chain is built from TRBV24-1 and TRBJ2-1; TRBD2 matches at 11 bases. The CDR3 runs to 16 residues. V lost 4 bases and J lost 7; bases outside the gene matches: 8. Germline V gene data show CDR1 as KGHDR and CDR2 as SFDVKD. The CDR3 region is CATSDLTSGVRNEQFF. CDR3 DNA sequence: TGTGCCACCAGTGACCTGACTAGCGGGGTACGAAATGAGCAGTTCTTC.

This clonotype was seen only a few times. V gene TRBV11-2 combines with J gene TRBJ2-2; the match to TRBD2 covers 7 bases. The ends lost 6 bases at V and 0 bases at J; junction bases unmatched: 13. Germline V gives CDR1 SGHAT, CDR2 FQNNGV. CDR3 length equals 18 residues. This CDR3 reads CASSWGRGLVSNTGELFF. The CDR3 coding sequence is TGTGCCAGCAGTTGGGGAAGAGGACTAGTCTCGAACACCGGGGAGCTGTTTTTT. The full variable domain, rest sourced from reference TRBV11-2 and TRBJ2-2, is EAGVAQSPRYKIIEKRQSVAFWCNPISGHATLYWYQQILGQGPKLLIQFQNNGVVDDSQLPKDRFSAERLKGVDSTLKIQPAKLEDSAVYLCASSWGRGLVSNTGELFFGEGSRLTVL.

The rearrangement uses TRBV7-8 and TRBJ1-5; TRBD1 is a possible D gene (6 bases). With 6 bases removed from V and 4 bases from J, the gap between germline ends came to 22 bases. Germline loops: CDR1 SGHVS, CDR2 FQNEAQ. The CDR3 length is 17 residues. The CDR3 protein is CASSPGNRDQGNQPQHF. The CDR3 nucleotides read TGTGCCAGCAGTCCAGGCAACAGGGACCAGGGGAATCAGCCCCAGCATTTT.

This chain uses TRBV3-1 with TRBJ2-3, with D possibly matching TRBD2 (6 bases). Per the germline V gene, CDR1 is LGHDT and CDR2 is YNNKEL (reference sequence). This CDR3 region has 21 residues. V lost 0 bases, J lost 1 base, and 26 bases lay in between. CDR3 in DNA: TGTGCCAGCAGCCAAGACCATCCGGTACGGGAGACCCTATCCCGCACAGATACGCAGTATTTT. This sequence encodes CASSQDHPVRETLSRTDTQYF.

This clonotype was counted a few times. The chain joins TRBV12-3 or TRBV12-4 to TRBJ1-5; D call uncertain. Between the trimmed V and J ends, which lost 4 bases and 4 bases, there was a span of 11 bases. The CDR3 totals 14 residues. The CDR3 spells CASSSSGFNQPQHF. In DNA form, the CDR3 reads TGTGCCAGCAGTTCCTCCGGGTTTAATCAGCCCCAGCATTTT.

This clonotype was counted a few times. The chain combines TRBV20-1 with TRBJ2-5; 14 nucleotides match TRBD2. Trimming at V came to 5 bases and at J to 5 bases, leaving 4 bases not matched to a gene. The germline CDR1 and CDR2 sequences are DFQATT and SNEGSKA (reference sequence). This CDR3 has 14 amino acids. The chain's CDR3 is CSASTSGRGETQYF. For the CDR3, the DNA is TGCAGTGCTTCGACTAGCGGGAGGGGGGAGACCCAGTACTTC.

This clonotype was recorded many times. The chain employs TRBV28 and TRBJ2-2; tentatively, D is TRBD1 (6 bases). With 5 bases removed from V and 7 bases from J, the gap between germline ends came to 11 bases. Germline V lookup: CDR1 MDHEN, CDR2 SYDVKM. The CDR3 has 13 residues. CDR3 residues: CASSTRGVGELFF. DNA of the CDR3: TGTGCCAGCAGTACCAGGGGAGTCGGGGAGCTGTTTTTT.

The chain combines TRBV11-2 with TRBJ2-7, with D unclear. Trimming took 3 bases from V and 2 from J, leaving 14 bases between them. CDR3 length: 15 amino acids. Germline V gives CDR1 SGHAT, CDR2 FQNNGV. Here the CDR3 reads CASSFGPAATYEQYF. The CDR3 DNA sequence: TGTGCCAGCAGCTTTGGACCAGCTGCTACCTACGAGCAGTACTTC. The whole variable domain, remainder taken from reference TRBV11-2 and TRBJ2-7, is EAGVAQSPRYKIIEKRQSVAFWCNPISGHATLYWYQQILGQGPKLLIQFQNNGVVDDSQLPKDRFSAERLKGVDSTLKIQPAKLEDSAVYLCASSFGPAATYEQYFGPGTRLTVT.

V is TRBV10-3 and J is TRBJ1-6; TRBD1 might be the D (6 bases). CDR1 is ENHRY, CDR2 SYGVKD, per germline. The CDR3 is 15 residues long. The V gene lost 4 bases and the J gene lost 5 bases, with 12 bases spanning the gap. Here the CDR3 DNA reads TGTGCCATCAGTGGGTCAGGGGTGAATAATTCACCCCTCCACTTT. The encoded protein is CAISGSGVNNSPLHF.